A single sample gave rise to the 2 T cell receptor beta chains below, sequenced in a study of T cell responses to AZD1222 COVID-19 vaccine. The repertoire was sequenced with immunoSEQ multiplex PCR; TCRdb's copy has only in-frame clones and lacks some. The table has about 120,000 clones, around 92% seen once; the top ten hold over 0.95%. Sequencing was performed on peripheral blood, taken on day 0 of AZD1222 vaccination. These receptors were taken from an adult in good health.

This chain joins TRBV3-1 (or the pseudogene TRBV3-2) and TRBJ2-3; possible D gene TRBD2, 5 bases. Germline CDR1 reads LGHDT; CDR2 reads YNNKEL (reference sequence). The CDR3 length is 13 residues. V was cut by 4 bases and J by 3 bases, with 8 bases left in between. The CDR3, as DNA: TGTGCCAGCAGCCTGCCGGGGACAGATACGCAGTATTTT. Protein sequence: CASSLPGTDTQYF.

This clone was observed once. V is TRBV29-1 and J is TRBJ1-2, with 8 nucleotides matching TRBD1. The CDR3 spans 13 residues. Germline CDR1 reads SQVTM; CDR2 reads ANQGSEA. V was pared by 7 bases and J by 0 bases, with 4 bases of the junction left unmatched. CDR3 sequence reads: CSGGQGPNYGYTF. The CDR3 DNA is TGCAGCGGAGGACAGGGTCCTAACTATGGCTACACCTTC.